Each of the 16 T cell receptor beta chains below was sequenced from the same sample in a study of Graves' ophthalmopathy and Graves' hyperthyroidism. Amplification targeted the TCR beta CDR3 regions, with RNA transcripts as the source material. An opening RT-PCR round employed HTBI primers and preceded a second-round multiplex PCR. TCRdb re-derived calls from the multiplex PCR reads in MiXCR, one entry per CDR3 protein. The sample includes hundreds of thousands of distinct CDR3 sequences, about 41% of them seen just once. What was sequenced was peripheral blood. These receptors came from an adult man with Graves' ophthalmopathy.

This clonotype was seen ten or more times. V usage is TRBV7-9 and J usage is TRBJ1-2; 8 bases map to TRBD1. Trimming at V came to 2 bases and at J to 4 bases, leaving 6 bases not matched to a gene. Germline V CDR1 and CDR2: SEHNR, FQNEAQ (reference sequence). This CDR3 is built from 15 residues. The CDR3 here is CASSLTDRAFYGYTF. CDR3 nucleotide sequence: TGTGCCAGCAGCTTAACGGACAGGGCATTCTATGGCTACACCTTC.

V is TRBV15 and J is TRBJ1-2; TRBD1 agrees at 10 bases. The V gene's germline CDR1 is LNHNV and CDR2 YYDKDF (reference sequence). Trimming removed 1 base from V and 4 bases from J; junction bases left unmatched: 0. This CDR3 contains 14 residues. The CDR3 bases are TGTGCCACCAGCAGAGGGGACAGGGGCTATGGCTACACCTTC. It is translated as CATSRGDRGYGYTF.

With regard to this clonotype: A read error may explain this, as a much larger clone is one base away. The chain recombines TRBV25-1 with TRBJ1-1; 7 bases match TRBD1. V lost 5 bases to trimming and J lost 4 bases; unmatched junction nucleotides: 4. Germline V gene lookup returns CDR1 MGHDK and CDR2 SYGVNS. This CDR3 is 13 amino acids long. CDR3 in amino acids: CASSYRTGTEAFF. The CDR3 DNA is TGTGCCAGCAGTTACCGGACAGGCACTGAAGCTTTCTTT.

The chain joins TRBV25-1 to TRBJ1-1; D remains unclear. The CDR3 is 13 residues long. V was shortened by 6 bases and J by 6 bases, with 14 bases between the two germline ends. The germline CDR1 and CDR2 sequences are MGHDK and SYGVNS. The CDR3 loop reads CASSAQEGAEAFF. CDR3 DNA: TGTGCCAGCAGCGCCCAAGAAGGCGCTGAAGCTTTCTTT. The full variable domain, with the rest looked up from reference TRBV25-1 and TRBJ1-1, is EADIYQTPRYLVIGTGKKITLECSQTMGHDKMYWYQQDPGMELHLIHYSYGVNSTEKGDLSSESTVSRIRTEHFPLTLESARPSHTSQYLCASSAQEGAEAFFGQGTRLTVV.

This clonotype was counted only a few times. The rearrangement joins TRBV4-3 to TRBJ2-7; 10 bases are a match to TRBD1. From germline, CDR1 is LGHNA and CDR2 YSLEER. V shed 2 bases, J shed 6 bases, and the junction held 10 bases outside the gene matches. This CDR3 comprises 16 residues. This CDR3 reads CASSQLDRGQRGEQYF. CDR3 nucleotides: TGCGCCAGCAGCCAACTTGACAGGGGGCAACGCGGCGAGCAGTACTTC.

The rearrangement joins TRBV7-2 to TRBJ2-1; TRBD2 aligns across 10 bases. The closer fit of TRBJ2-7 to the DNA end suggests the J call may be wrong. The CDR3 spans 16 residues. Germline V gives CDR1 SGHTA, CDR2 FQGNSA. The CDR3: CASSLSSGGRYNEQYF. CDR3 sequence (DNA): TGTGCCAGCAGCCTATCTAGCGGGGGCCGATACAATGAGCAGTACTTC.

This clonotype occurred many times. The J gene is TRBJ2-7, the V gene TRBV7-9; tentative D call: TRBD1 (6 bases). Looked up from germline, CDR1 is SEHNR and CDR2 is FQNEAQ (reference sequence). The length of the CDR3 is 14 residues. V gave up 6 bases and J gave up 3 bases, with 15 bases separating them. CDR3 sequence reads: CASSRRDIYYEQYF. The CDR3 coding sequence is TGTGCCAGCAGTCGCCGGGACATATACTACGAGCAGTACTTC.

The chain uses TRBV29-1 and TRBJ2-3; unclear D gene. Trimming shortened V by 3 bases and J by 2 bases, and 9 bases separated the two germline ends. The length of the CDR3 is 13 residues. Germline CDR1 is SQVTM and CDR2 is ANQGSEA. As DNA, the CDR3 is TGCAGCGTTGATACTATTACCACAGATACGCAGTATTTT. Amino acid sequence: CSVDTITTDTQYF.

This clonotype was picked up many times. The chain carries TRBV5-1 and TRBJ1-1, with 7 bases lining up with TRBD1. V shed 6 bases and J 10 bases; nucleotides not matched to a gene: 6. The length of the CDR3 is 11 residues. In germline, CDR1 is SGHRS, CDR2 YFSETQ. This CDR3 is CASTPDRIAFF. CDR3 sequence (DNA): TGCGCCAGCACCCCGGACAGGATAGCTTTCTTT.

This clonotype was counted many times. The germline gene is not matched at one end of the junction; a read error may be the cause. This chain uses TRBV7-9 with TRBJ2-5, with 9 bases identical to TRBD2. This CDR3 has 12 residues. Germline CDR1 SEHNR, CDR2 FQNEAQ (reference sequence). CDR3 in amino acids: CASSLSSGVASF. As DNA, the CDR3 is TGTGCCAGCAGCTTGTCTAGCGGGGTCGCCTCCTTC.

In this sample, this clonotype turned up many times. This sequence joins TRBV7-9 and TRBJ2-5; D possibly corresponds to TRBD2 (6 bases). Trimming took off 8 bases at V and 7 bases at J, with 20 bases between the two ends. CDR3 size: 14 residues. Germline V gene data show CDR1 as SEHNR and CDR2 as FQNEAQ (reference sequence). CDR3 sequence (DNA): TGTGCCAGCGACGGGAGCGCACGGTTTGGGACCCAGTACTTC. Residues: CASDGSARFGTQYF.

A word on this clonotype: This clone may be a read error of a much larger clone one base away. J is TRBJ2-7 and V is TRBV20-1, with no clear D. This CDR3 contains 13 residues. The V gene's germline CDR1 is DFQATT and CDR2 SNEGSKA (reference sequence). V shed 6 bases and J shed 2 bases, with 14 bases lying between them. The CDR3 region has the DNA TGCAGTGCAAGGACGGGCATCCCCTACGAGCAGTACTTC. Translation: CSARTGIPYEQYF.

This clonotype was seen ten or more times. CDR3 in amino acids: CASSPFRAANTEAFF. In DNA form, the CDR3 reads TGTGCCAGCAGCCCATTCCGAGCAGCGAACACTGAAGCTTTCTTT. V usage is TRBV9 and J usage is TRBJ1-1, with no clear D. The V gene lost 4 bases and the J gene lost 1 base, with 14 bases spanning the gap. CDR1 SGDLS and CDR2 YYNGEE come from the germline V gene. The CDR3 is made up of 15 amino acids.

This clonotype was detected many times. This chain links TRBV29-1 with TRBJ2-5; D might be TRBD2 (6 bases). This CDR3 has 16 amino acids. Germline lookup yields CDR1 SQVTM and CDR2 ANQGSEA. V shed 7 bases and J shed 3 bases, with 24 bases lying between them. The CDR3 reads CSAGVGGTHLEETQYF. CDR3 nucleotide sequence: TGCAGCGCGGGGGTTGGCGGGACTCATCTCGAAGAGACCCAGTACTTC.

V gene TRBV24-1 combines with J gene TRBJ2-2, with D perhaps matching TRBD1 (6 bases). Per the germline V gene, CDR1 is KGHDR and CDR2 is SFDVKD. Trimming stripped 3 bases from V and 3 bases from J, with 16 bases between. The CDR3 covers 17 residues. The CDR3: CATSDISRDTHTGELFF. The DNA for the CDR3 is TGTGCCACCAGTGATATCTCACGGGACACACACACCGGGGAGCTGTTTTTT.

The chain joins TRBV6-5 to TRBJ2-2, with 8 bases aligning to TRBD1. Germline CDR1 MNHEY, CDR2 SVGAGI. The CDR3 contains 16 residues. The junction had 7 bases not matched to a gene; V was cut back by 5 bases and J by 2 bases. The DNA of the CDR3 is TGTGCCAGCAGTCACGGGACAGGTCCCAACACCGGGGAGCTGTTTTTT. It translates to CASSHGTGPNTGELFF.